Below, 2 T cell receptor beta chains from the same sample are listed, as sequenced in a study of blood T cell repertoires in COVID-19. This table comes from immunoSEQ multiplex PCR, and its TCRdb copy is limited to in-frame clones, with some not included. This table has over 60,000 clones, 75% to 90% appearing once. Sequenced sample: peripheral blood. These receptors all stem from a woman in her forties or fifties with active COVID-19.

The chain joins TRBV11-1 to TRBJ2-2; possible D gene TRBD2, 7 bases. CDR1 is SGHAT, CDR2 FQDESV, per germline (reference sequence). The CDR3 contains 16 residues. The germline V and J ends were trimmed by 5 bases and 6 bases, with 19 bases remaining between them. The CDR3 protein is CASSPGGGSIPGELFF. In DNA form, the CDR3 reads TGTGCCAGCAGCCCTGGGGGCGGGAGCATCCCCGGGGAGCTGTTTTTT.

The genes are TRBV7-9 and TRBJ2-5; a possible D gene is TRBD2 (5 bases). V was shortened by 4 bases and J by 5 bases, with 8 bases between the two germline ends. Looked up from germline, CDR1 is SEHNR and CDR2 is FQNEAQ (reference sequence). The CDR3 length is 12 residues. CDR3 DNA: TGTGCCAGCAGCTCGGGGTTTGAGACCCAGTACTTC. Protein: CASSSGFETQYF.